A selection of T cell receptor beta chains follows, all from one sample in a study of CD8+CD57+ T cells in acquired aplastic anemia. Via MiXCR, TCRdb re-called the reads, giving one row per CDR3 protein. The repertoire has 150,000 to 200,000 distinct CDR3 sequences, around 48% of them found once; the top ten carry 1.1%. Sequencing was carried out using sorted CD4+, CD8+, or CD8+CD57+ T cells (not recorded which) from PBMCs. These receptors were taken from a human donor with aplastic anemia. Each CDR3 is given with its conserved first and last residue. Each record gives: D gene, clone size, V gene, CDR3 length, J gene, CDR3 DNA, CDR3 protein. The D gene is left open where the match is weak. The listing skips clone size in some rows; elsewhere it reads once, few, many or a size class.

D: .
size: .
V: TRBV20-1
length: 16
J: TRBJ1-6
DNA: TGCAGTGCTAGAGATATAACAGGTGGGGATAATTCACCCCTCCACTTT
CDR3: CSARDITGGDNSPLHF

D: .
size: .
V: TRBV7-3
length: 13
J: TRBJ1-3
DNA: TGTGCCAGCAGTTGGGACCGCGGAAACACCATATATTTT
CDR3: CASSWDRGNTIYF

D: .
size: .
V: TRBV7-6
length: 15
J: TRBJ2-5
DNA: TGTGCCAGCAGCTTGACACTAGGGGCCGGGGAGACCCAGTACTTC
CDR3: CASSLTLGAGETQYF

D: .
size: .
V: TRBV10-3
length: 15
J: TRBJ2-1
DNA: TGTGCCATGAGTGGGCCAGGCGATGCCTACAATGAGCAGTTCTTC
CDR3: CAMSGPGDAYNEQFF

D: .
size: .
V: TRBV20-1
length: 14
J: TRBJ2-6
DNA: TGCAGTGCTAGTGTACTATCTGGGGCCAACGTCCTGACTTTC
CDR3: CSASVLSGANVLTF

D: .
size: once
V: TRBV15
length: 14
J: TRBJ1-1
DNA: TGTGCCACCAGCAGTACAGGTCCTAACACTGAAGCTTTCTTC
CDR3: CATSSTGPNTEAFF

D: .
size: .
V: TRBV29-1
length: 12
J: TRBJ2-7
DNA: TGCAGCGTGGCCGGGCCCGGGGACGAGCAGTACTTC
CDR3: CSVAGPGDEQYF

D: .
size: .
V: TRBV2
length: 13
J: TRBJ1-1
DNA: TGTGCCCGCAGGGAGGGGGAGAACACTGAAGCTTTCTTT
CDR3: CARREGENTEAFF

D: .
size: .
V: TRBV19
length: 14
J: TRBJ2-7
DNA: TGTGCCAGTACTTATGGAAGGGGACCCTACGAGCAGTACTTC
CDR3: CASTYGRGPYEQYF

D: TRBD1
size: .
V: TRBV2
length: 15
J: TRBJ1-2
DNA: TGTGCCAGCAGTCGGGACAGGACTATTAACTATGGCTACACCTTC
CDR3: CASSRDRTINYGYTF

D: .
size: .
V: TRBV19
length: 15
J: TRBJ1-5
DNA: TGTGCCAGTAGTTGGAGGCAGGGAGGGTATCAGCCCCAGCATTTT
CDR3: CASSWRQGGYQPQHF

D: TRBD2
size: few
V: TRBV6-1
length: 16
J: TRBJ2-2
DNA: TGTGCCAGCAGGCCGAGCGGGGGGGCAGGGACCGGGGAGCTGTTTTTT
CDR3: CASRPSGGAGTGELFF